These 25 T cell receptor beta chains were sequenced from one sample in a study of cytomegalovirus exposure and HLA in healthy donors. With 60 Vbeta and 13 Jbeta primers, the PCR was carried out. This table comes from immunoSEQ multiplex PCR, and its TCRdb copy is limited to in-frame clones, with some not included. Of 150,000 to 200,000 clones detected, around four fifths appear once; the ten largest clones hold less than 9%. Sequenced material: PBMCs. The source is a male donor in good health and CMV-seropositive.

This clone was seen just once. The chain uses TRBV11-3 and TRBJ1-1; no definite D call. The germline V gene has CDR1 SGHNT and CDR2 YENEEA. V lost 4 bases, J lost 0 bases, and 6 bases lay in between. CDR3 length: 13 amino acids. This CDR3 reads CASSWAVNTEAFF. For the CDR3, the DNA is TGTGCCAGCAGCTGGGCAGTGAACACTGAAGCTTTCTTT.

The V gene is TRBV6-6, the J gene TRBJ2-7; D gene ambiguous. Germline CDR1 and CDR2: MNHNY and SVGAGI (reference sequence). Trimming took off 7 bases at V and 3 bases at J, with 13 bases between the two ends. This CDR3 has 13 amino acids. CDR3 in amino acids: CASNAAVNYEQYF. Here the CDR3 DNA reads TGTGCCAGCAATGCGGCGGTTAACTACGAGCAGTACTTC.

In this sample, this clone turned up a few times. V usage is TRBV5-1 and J usage is TRBJ2-3; the match to TRBD2 covers 13 bases. From germline, CDR1 is SGHRS and CDR2 YFSETQ. The CDR3 covers 17 residues. J was trimmed by 2 bases and V by 1 base; bases with no gene match: 4. CDR3 sequence: CASSLRTSGGNTDTQYF. In nucleotides, the CDR3 is TGCGCCAGCAGCTTGAGGACTAGCGGGGGCAACACAGATACGCAGTATTTT.

V and J are TRBV30 and TRBJ2-1; 8 nucleotides align to TRBD2. This CDR3 region has 13 residues. Germline V gene data show CDR1 as GTSNPN and CDR2 as SVGIG (reference sequence). The V and J ends lost 0 bases and 9 bases, in that order; junction bases with no gene match: 4. The CDR3 sequence is CAWSVFSGGEQFF. CDR3 coding DNA: TGTGCCTGGAGTGTCTTCAGCGGGGGTGAGCAGTTCTTC. The entire variable domain, with the rest obtained from reference TRBV30 and TRBJ2-1, is as follows: SQTIHQWPATLVQPVGSPLSLECTVEGTSNPNLYWYRQAAGRGLQLLFYSVGIGQISSEVPQNLSASRPQDRQFILSSKKLLLSDSGFYLCAWSVFSGGEQFFGPGTRLTVL.

V gene TRBV4-2 combines with J gene TRBJ1-6; 8 bases agree with TRBD1. The CDR3 is 15 residues long. The V segment lost 2 bases and the J segment 7 bases; nucleotides outside the gene matches: 4. CDR1 and CDR2 from the germline V gene are LGHNA and YNFKEQ. The CDR3 DNA follows: TGTGCCAGCAGCCAAACCAGGGGGCTGAATTCACCCCTCCACTTT. Translated: CASSQTRGLNSPLHF.

The genes are TRBV9 and TRBJ1-1; D gene unclear. Germline lookup yields CDR1 SGDLS and CDR2 YYNGEE. The CDR3 sequence is 14 residues long. Trimming pared 2 bases from V and 3 bases from J, leaving 11 bases between. The CDR3: CASSVLDTYTEAFF. CDR3 nucleotide sequence: TGTGCCAGCAGCGTCCTCGACACCTACACTGAAGCTTTCTTT.

In this sample, this clone turned up once. V gene TRBV6-1 combines with J gene TRBJ1-2; D remains unclear. The CDR3 loop spans 15 amino acids. Trimming removed 5 bases at V and 2 bases at J, with 15 bases between. In germline, CDR1 is MNHNS, CDR2 SASEGT. Here the CDR3 DNA reads TGTGCCAGCAGTCCAACCCCAACAGTAAACTATGGCTACACCTTC. Translated, it gives CASSPTPTVNYGYTF.

This rearrangement joins TRBV18 to TRBJ1-1; unclear D gene. V dropped 2 bases and J dropped 5 bases, with 9 bases sitting between them. CDR3 length: 13 amino acids. Germline V lookup: CDR1 KGHSH, CDR2 LQKENI. The CDR3 DNA reads TGTGCCAGCTCACCAAGTAGAGGAACTGAAGCTTTCTTT. Amino acid sequence: CASSPSRGTEAFF. The whole variable domain, filled in from reference TRBV18 and TRBJ1-1, reads NAGVMQNPRHLVRRRGQEARLRCSPMKGHSHVYWYRQLPEEGLKFMVYLQKENIIDESGMPKERFSAEFPKEGPSILRIQQVVRGDSAAYFCASSPSRGTEAFFGQGTRLTVV.

The genes are TRBV19 and TRBJ2-7, with 10 bases fitting TRBD2. The trim removed 5 bases at V and 0 bases at J, leaving 4 bases unmatched. CDR1 is LNHDA and CDR2 is SQIVND in the germline V gene (reference sequence). The CDR3 totals 15 residues. The CDR3 loop is CASSLGTSASYEQYF. Written as DNA, the CDR3 is TGTGCCAGTAGTCTTGGGACTAGCGCCTCCTACGAGCAGTACTTC.

This rearrangement joins TRBV6-1 to TRBJ2-5; TRBD1 might be the D (7 bases). Deletions cut 7 bases from V and 5 bases from J, with 14 bases between. There are 13 residues in the CDR3. Germline lookup yields CDR1 MNHNS and CDR2 SASEGT. CDR3 sequence reads: CASKEGARETQYF. Written as DNA, the CDR3 is TGTGCCAGCAAGGAGGGGGCAAGGGAGACCCAGTACTTC.

The rearrangement joins TRBV13 to TRBJ1-2, with 8 bases fitting TRBD1. With 1 base clipped from V and 3 bases from J, the junction kept 7 bases outside the gene matches. This CDR3 has 16 amino acids. CDR1 and CDR2 from the germline V gene are PRHDT and FYEKMQ (reference sequence). CDR3 in amino acids: CASSLVTGGGDYGYTF. The CDR3 bases are TGTGCCAGCAGCTTAGTAACAGGGGGAGGGGACTATGGCTACACCTTC.

The chain employs TRBV4-1 and TRBJ2-2; D uncertain. The CDR3 spans 14 residues. The germline V gene encodes CDR1 MGHRA and CDR2 YSYEKL. V was clipped by 1 base and J by 8 bases, with 11 bases between them. The CDR3 protein is CASSQVISPGELFF. DNA of the CDR3: TGCGCCAGCAGCCAAGTAATAAGCCCGGGGGAGCTGTTTTTT.

CDR3 residues: CASSKWPRDRRPTNEKLFF. The CDR3 coding sequence is TGTGCCAGCAGCAAATGGCCAAGAGACAGACGGCCAACTAATGAAAAACTGTTTTTT. The rearrangement links TRBV21-1 to TRBJ1-4; the listed D gene, TRBD1, was not tested against the DNA. TRBV21-1 is given as a pseudogene. The CDR3 has 19 residues.

This clone appeared a few times. This rearrangement joins TRBV15 to TRBJ2-6; 9 bases match TRBD1. V lost 3 bases to trimming and J lost 1 base; unmatched junction nucleotides: 10. The CDR3 sequence is 19 residues long. Germline V gene sequence: CDR1 LNHNV, CDR2 YYDKDF (reference sequence). CDR3 amino acids: CATSRDPGQGGSGANVLTF. CDR3 nucleotides: TGTGCCACCAGCAGGGACCCGGGACAGGGTGGTTCTGGGGCCAACGTCCTGACTTTC.

This clone was detected a few times. The chain links TRBV7-2 to TRBJ2-7, with 7 bases identical to TRBD2. This CDR3 comprises 14 residues. Germline lookup yields CDR1 SGHTA and CDR2 FQGNSA. V shed 8 bases and J 4 bases; nucleotides not matched to a gene: 11. DNA of the CDR3: TGTGCCAGCGGTCGGGACGGGGGAGGGTACGAGCAGTACTTC. Translated: CASGRDGGGYEQYF.

The chain recombines TRBV30 with TRBJ1-4; a possible D gene is TRBD1 (5 bases). This CDR3 has 14 amino acids. Germline CDR1 reads GTSNPN; CDR2 reads SVGIG (reference sequence). Between the trimmed V and J ends, which lost 0 bases and 5 bases, there was a span of 10 bases. The CDR3 sequence: CAWSVGQGNEKLFF. DNA for the CDR3: TGTGCCTGGAGTGTAGGGCAGGGAAATGAAAAACTGTTTTTT.

A word on this clone: In the same sample, other DNA sequences code for this CDR3. The rearrangement uses TRBV6-4 and TRBJ2-3; 11 nucleotides agree with TRBD2. Trimming took 2 bases from V and 4 from J; bases not matched to a gene: 2. The CDR3 has 15 residues. Per the germline V gene, CDR1 is MRHNA and CDR2 is SNTAGT. The CDR3 loop is CASSDTSGGADTQYF. In nucleotides, the CDR3 is TGTGCCAGCAGTGACACTAGCGGGGGTGCAGATACGCAGTATTTT.

The rearrangement links TRBV6-1 to TRBJ1-5; tentative D call: TRBD1 (6 bases). V lost 3 bases to trimming and J lost 5 bases, with 23 bases between them. Per germline, CDR1 MNHNS and CDR2 SASEGT. This CDR3 has 18 amino acids. The CDR3 is CASSDPGGQGKPDQPQHF. CDR3 nucleotide sequence: TGTGCCAGCAGTGATCCCGGGGGGCAGGGGAAGCCCGATCAGCCCCAGCATTTT.

Only one count was recorded for this clone. The chain carries TRBV9 and TRBJ1-2; TRBD1 is a possible D gene (6 bases). With 1 base removed from V and 4 bases from J, the gap between germline ends came to 11 bases. This CDR3 contains 14 residues. Germline V lookup: CDR1 SGDLS, CDR2 YYNGEE. This CDR3 is CASSVRGHPYGYTF. The CDR3 region has the DNA TGTGCCAGCAGCGTAAGGGGACATCCCTATGGCTACACCTTC.

The V gene is TRBV6-6, the J gene TRBJ2-7, with no clear D. V was cut by 5 bases and J by 2 bases, with 16 bases left in between. Germline assignment: CDR1 MNHNY and CDR2 SVGAGI (reference sequence). The CDR3 is 15 amino acids. Here the CDR3 reads CASSESNPAAYEQYF. The CDR3 nucleotides are TGTGCCAGCAGTGAGTCCAACCCCGCCGCCTACGAGCAGTACTTC.

Only one count was recorded for this clone. The chain couples TRBV4-2 to TRBJ1-2; TRBD1 might be the D (6 bases). The CDR3 covers 16 residues. Trimming removed 1 base from V and 2 bases from J, with 14 bases in between. Germline V gives CDR1 LGHNA, CDR2 YNFKEQ. Here the CDR3 DNA reads TGTGCCAGCAGCCAAGTTATAAAACAGGGAAACTATGGCTACACCTTC. This sequence encodes CASSQVIKQGNYGYTF.

This chain connects TRBV2 to TRBJ2-7, with D perhaps matching TRBD2 (5 bases). CDR1 SNHLY and CDR2 FYNNEI come from the germline V gene. This CDR3 contains 13 residues. Trimming took off 7 bases at V and 3 bases at J, with 13 bases between the two ends. CDR3 region: CASTPGLDYEQYF. DNA of the CDR3: TGTGCCAGCACCCCGGGATTGGACTACGAGCAGTACTTC.

The chain joins TRBV7-9 to TRBJ1-2, with D possibly being TRBD1 (6 bases). The V end was cut by 7 bases, the J end by 5 bases, with 14 bases between. The V gene's germline CDR1 is SEHNR and CDR2 FQNEAQ (reference sequence). There are 13 residues in the CDR3. This chain's CDR3 is CASTPGELYGYTF. CDR3 bases: TGTGCCAGCACCCCAGGGGAACTTTATGGCTACACCTTC.

The rearrangement uses TRBV6-1 and TRBJ2-7; tentatively, D is TRBD2 (6 bases). Trimming removed 4 bases from V and 10 bases from J, with 14 bases in between. Germline V gene lookup returns CDR1 MNHNS and CDR2 SASEGT. CDR3 length equals 12 residues. CDR3 bases: TGTGCCAGCAGTGGTCCGGGAGAACTTCAGTACTTC. It codes for CASSGPGELQYF.

There are a few counts of this clone. The CDR3 nucleotides read TGTGCCAGCAGCCCCGGGCGGGGGAACACCGGGGAGCTGTTTTTT. Protein: CASSPGRGNTGELFF. The rearrangement joins TRBV7-6 to TRBJ2-2, with D possibly TRBD2 on 6 matching bases. The V and J ends lost 5 bases and 1 base respectively, with 11 bases between them. Germline CDR1 and CDR2: SGHVS and FNYEAQ. The CDR3 runs to 15 residues.